The source of this T cell receptor (beta chain) is a study of cytomegalovirus exposure and HLA in healthy donors. Overall study: The same platform as the roughly 700 first-cohort repertoires was used for the 100 to 150 validation repertoires, a later analysis reported.

Of note for this clone: Its matching antigen is unknown.

General study results and limits: Within the 120 or so validation repertoires, first-cohort TCR clusters tended to co-occur, according to a later analysis.

CDR3 length equals 15 residues. V lost 3 bases to trimming and J lost 6 bases, with 17 bases between them. Per germline, CDR1 MDHEN and CDR2 SYDVKM. The assay was immunoSEQ multiplex PCR, and TCRdb's table has in-frame clones only and misses some. This sample has approximately 70,000 clones, with around 94% found just once. Sequences were obtained from PBMCs. The source of this sequence is a woman aged 18 to 35 in good health and CMV-seronegative. This sequence joins TRBV28 and TRBJ1-2; a weak D match, TRBD1 (6 bases). CDR3 DNA sequence: TGTGCCAGCAGTTTCGACCGATACAGGGTGGATGGCTACACCTTC. Its translation: CASSFDRYRVDGYTF.